This T cell receptor (beta chain) was captured by sequencing in a study of beta chain features in type 1 diabetes. This clone was detected only a few times. Its antigen is currently unknown. Reverse transcription of all isolated RNA meant that expressed TCRB transcripts were sequenced. Reads from naive, central memory and regulatory T cell samples averaged around 3.5 million. The method was immunoSEQ multiplex PCR; TCRdb's version includes in-frame clones alone and lacks a portion of them. The top ten hold less than 0.65% of the sample, which has about 370,000 clones, 9.6% seen once. General study findings and limits: Type 1 diabetes patients showed fewer insertions and more deletions at VDJ junctions. Among patients with Type 1 diabetes, TCRB CDR3s were moderately but significantly shorter in every one of the four CD4+ subsets.

This CDR3 has 14 amino acids. Germline values: CDR1 SGHRS, CDR2 YFSETQ. The junction had 1 base not matched to a gene; V was cut back by 6 bases and J by 0 bases. Sequenced: central memory CD4+ T cells from blood. V gene TRBV5-1 combines with J gene TRBJ2-2, with 8 bases identical to TRBD1. This sequence was found in a man aged 25-40 years with type 1 diabetes. The CDR3 is CASKQGANTGELFF. The CDR3 nucleotides are TGCGCCAGCAAACAGGGGGCGAACACCGGGGAGCTGTTTTTT.